This T cell receptor (beta chain) originates from a study of OX40 agonist ivuxolimab in advanced cancers. Study details: Ivuxolimab is a fully human IgG2 antibody that activates OX40 (CD134). Eligibility admitted prior anti-PD-1, anti-PD-L1 or anti-CTLA-4 therapy; roughly 40% had some. The dose-escalation cohort had hepatocellular carcinoma, melanoma, renal cell or head and neck cancer.

This CDR3 is 14 amino acids long. Germline-derived CDR1 and CDR2 are SNHLY and FYNNEI. With 3 bases removed from V and 6 bases from J, the gap between germline ends came to 14 bases. Study conclusions and caveats: The CD4+ and CD8+ T cells in the blood had expanded clonally by week 6 at 0.1 to 3.0 mg/kg.

A note on this clone: Its specificity is not known.

The table came from immunoSEQ multiplex PCR; TCRdb's copy has only in-frame clones and leaves some out. Seen here are 68,000 or so clones, 84% observed once, and the top ten hold over 2%. The chain is built from TRBV2 and TRBJ2-5; tentative D call: TRBD1 (6 bases). The sample here was CD4+ or CD8+ T cells sorted from blood, taken in a trial of the OX40 agonist ivuxolimab. This clonotype was obtained from an adult with an advanced solid tumor such as melanoma, head and neck, liver or kidney cancer. In nucleotides, the CDR3 is TGTGCCAGCAGTGACCGGGACATCGGTCAGACCCAGTACTTC. This gives the protein CASSDRDIGQTQYF.